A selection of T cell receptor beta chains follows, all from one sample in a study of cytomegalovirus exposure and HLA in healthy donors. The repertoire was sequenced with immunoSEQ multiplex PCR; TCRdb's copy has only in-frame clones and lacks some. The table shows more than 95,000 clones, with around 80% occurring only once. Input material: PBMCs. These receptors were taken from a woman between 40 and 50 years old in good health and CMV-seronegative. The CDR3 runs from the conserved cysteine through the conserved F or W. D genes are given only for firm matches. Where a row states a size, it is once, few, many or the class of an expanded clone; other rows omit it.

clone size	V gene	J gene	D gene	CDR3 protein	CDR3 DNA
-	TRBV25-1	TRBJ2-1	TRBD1	CASSETGVSYNEQFF	TGTGCCAGCAGTGAAACAGGGGTCTCCTACAATGAGCAGTTCTTC
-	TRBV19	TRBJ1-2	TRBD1	CASSGGQGLYGYTF	TGTGCCAGTAGTGGCGGACAGGGCCTCTATGGCTACACCTTC
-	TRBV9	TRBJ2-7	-	CASSESTGYEQYF	TGTGCCAGCAGCGAATCCACAGGATACGAGCAGTACTTC
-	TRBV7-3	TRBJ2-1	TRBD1	CASSPHQGQYNEQFF	TGTGCCAGCAGCCCCCACCAGGGACAGTACAATGAGCAGTTCTTC
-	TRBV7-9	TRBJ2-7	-	CSSSWTLYEQYF	TGTTCCAGCAGCTGGACACTTTACGAGCAGTACTTC
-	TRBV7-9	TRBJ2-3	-	CASSLGPSGDTQYF	TGTGCCAGCAGCTTAGGACCTTCGGGAGATACGCAGTATTTT
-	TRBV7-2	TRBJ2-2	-	CASSPEDSINTGELFF	TGTGCCAGCAGCCCGGAGGACAGTATTAACACCGGGGAGCTGTTTTTT
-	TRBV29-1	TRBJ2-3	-	CSVLRSADTQYF	TGCAGCGTTTTGAGGTCGGCGGATACGCAGTATTTT
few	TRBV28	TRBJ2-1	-	CASTGVTGQGEQFF	TGTGCCAGCACCGGAGTCACAGGGCAGGGTGAGCAGTTCTTC
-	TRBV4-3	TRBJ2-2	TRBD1	CASSQQGAVVAGELFF	TGCGCCAGCAGCCAACAGGGGGCGGTTGTTGCCGGGGAGCTGTTTTTT
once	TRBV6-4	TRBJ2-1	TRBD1	CASSITGGISEQFF	TGTGCCAGCAGTATAACAGGGGGCATATCTGAGCAGTTCTTC
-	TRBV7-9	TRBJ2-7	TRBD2	CASSWIQRGGDYEQYF	TGTGCCAGCAGCTGGATCCAGCGGGGCGGGGATTACGAGCAGTACTTC
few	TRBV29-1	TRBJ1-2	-	CSAGGGQGRYGYTF	TGCAGCGCTGGGGGGGGGCAGGGAAGGTATGGCTACACCTTC
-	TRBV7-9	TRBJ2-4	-	CASSSTLAKNIQYF	TGTGCCAGCAGCTCGACACTGGCCAAAAACATTCAGTACTTC
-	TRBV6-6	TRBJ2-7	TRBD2	CASRASGVSYEQYF	TGTGCCAGCCGGGCTAGCGGGGTCTCCTACGAGCAGTACTTC
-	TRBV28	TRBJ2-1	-	CASSLRSGPYNEQFF	TGTGCCAGCAGTTTAAGGAGCGGGCCTTACAATGAGCAGTTCTTC
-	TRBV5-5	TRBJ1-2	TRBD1	CASSLEGGSGYTF	TGTGCCAGCAGCTTGGAAGGGGGCTCGGGCTACACCTTC
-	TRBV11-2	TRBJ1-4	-	CASSLEGRAGKLFF	TGTGCCAGCAGCTTAGAGGGCCGGGCGGGAAAACTGTTTTTT
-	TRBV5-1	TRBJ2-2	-	CASSGWCGGAGSGTGELFF	TGCGCCAGCAGCGGATGGTGTGGGGGGGCGGGAAGTGGTACCGGGGAGCTGTTTTTT
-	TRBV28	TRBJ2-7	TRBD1	CASSVGGQGLEQYF	TGTGCCAGCAGCGTGGGGGGACAGGGTCTCGAGCAGTACTTC
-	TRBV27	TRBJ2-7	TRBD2	CASSLVGRETYEQYF	TGTGCCAGCAGTTTAGTAGGGAGGGAAACCTACGAGCAGTACTTC
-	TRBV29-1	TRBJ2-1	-	CRGRRSEQFF	TGCAGAGGGAGACGAAGTGAGCAGTTCTTC
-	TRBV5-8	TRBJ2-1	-	CATSSQHYNEQFF	TGTGCCACCTCTAGTCAACACTACAATGAGCAGTTCTTC
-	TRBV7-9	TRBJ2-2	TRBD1	CASSPQIGQGPNTGELFF	TGTGCCAGCAGCCCCCAAATCGGACAGGGCCCGAACACCGGGGAGCTGTTTTTT
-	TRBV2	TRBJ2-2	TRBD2	CASSEAYSGTMIGELFF	TGTGCCAGCAGTGAAGCGTACAGCGGGACCATGATTGGGGAGCTGTTTTTT
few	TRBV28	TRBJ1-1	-	CATRRDPPEAFF	TGTGCTACCCGCCGGGATCCCCCTGAAGCTTTCTTT
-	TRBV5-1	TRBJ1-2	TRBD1	CASSLALTGQAYGYTF	TGCGCCAGCAGCTTGGCCCTGACAGGGCAGGCCTATGGCTACACCTTC
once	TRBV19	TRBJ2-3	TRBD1	CASSDRVGTDTQYF	TGTGCCAGTTCGGACAGGGTAGGCACAGATACGCAGTATTTT
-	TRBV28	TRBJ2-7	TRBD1	CASSPGGPSSLQYF	TGTGCCAGCAGCCCAGGGGGACCCTCCTCATTGCAGTACTTC
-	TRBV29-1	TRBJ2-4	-	CSVLTGGSTSGIQYF	TGCAGCGTTCTTACTGGAGGGAGCACGTCGGGCATTCAGTACTTC
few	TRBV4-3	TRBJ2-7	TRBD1	CASSQDGQGVYEQYF	TGCGCCAGCAGCCAAGACGGACAGGGAGTTTACGAGCAGTACTTC
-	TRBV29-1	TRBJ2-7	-	CSVVAGPYEQYF	TGCAGCGTTGTGGCGGGGCCCTACGAGCAGTACTTC
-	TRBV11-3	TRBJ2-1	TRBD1	CASSSQGWDEQFF	TGTGCCAGCAGCTCACAGGGGTGGGATGAGCAGTTCTTC
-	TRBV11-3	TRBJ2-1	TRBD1	CASSKTGVSYNEQFF	TGTGCCAGCAGCAAAACAGGGGTGTCCTACAATGAGCAGTTCTTC
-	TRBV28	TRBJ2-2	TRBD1	CASSSPGTGRAGELFF	TGTGCCAGCAGTTCCCCGGGGACAGGGAGGGCCGGGGAGCTGTTTTTT
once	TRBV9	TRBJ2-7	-	CASSVEAEVGEQYF	TGTGCCAGCAGCGTAGAAGCGGAGGTAGGAGAGCAGTACTTC
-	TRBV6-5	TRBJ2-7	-	CASSNQGTLAGEQYF	TGTGCCAGCAGTAACCAGGGGACCCTAGCTGGCGAGCAGTACTTC
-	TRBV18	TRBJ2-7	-	CASSPPRAFEQYF	TGTGCCAGCTCACCACCAAGAGCGTTCGAGCAGTACTTC
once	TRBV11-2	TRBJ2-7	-	CASSPLGGRNSYEQYF	TGTGCCAGCAGTCCTCTCGGGGGGCGAAACTCCTACGAGCAGTACTTC
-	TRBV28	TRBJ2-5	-	CASSLRVWPGVEETQYF	TGTGCCAGCAGTTTACGGGTTTGGCCAGGGGTGGAAGAGACCCAGTACTTC
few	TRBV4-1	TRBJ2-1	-	CASSQGSEAYNEQFF	TGTGCCAGCAGCCAAGGTAGCGAAGCCTACAATGAGCAGTTCTTC
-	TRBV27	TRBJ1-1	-	CASSLSVQDYVRAFF	TGTGCCAGCAGTTTATCCGTCCAGGACTACGTGAGGGCTTTCTTT
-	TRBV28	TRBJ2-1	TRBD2	CASSLSGLAGRESNEQFF	TGTGCCAGCAGTTTATCGGGGCTAGCGGGACGAGAAAGCAATGAGCAGTTCTTC
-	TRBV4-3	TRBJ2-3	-	CASSQSTCSADCTDTQYF	TGCGCCAGCAGCCAATCTACTTGTAGCGCAGACTGCACAGATACGCAGTATTTT
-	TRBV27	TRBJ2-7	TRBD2	CASRKAGGRYEQYF	TGTGCCAGCAGGAAAGCGGGAGGCCGATACGAGCAGTACTTC
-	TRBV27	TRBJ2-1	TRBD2	CASSLLSGTSGNNEQFF	TGTGCCAGCAGTTTATTAAGCGGGACTAGCGGCAACAATGAGCAGTTCTTC
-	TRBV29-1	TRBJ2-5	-	CSVARLEKETQYF	TGCAGCGTCGCCCGACTAGAGAAAGAGACCCAGTACTTC
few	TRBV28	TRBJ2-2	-	CATRLTGTTTGELFF	TGTGCCACCCGGTTGACCGGGACAACTACCGGGGAGCTGTTTTTT
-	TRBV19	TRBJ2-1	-	CASSGLGGGREQFF	TGTGCCAGTAGTGGCTTGGGAGGGGGGCGTGAGCAGTTCTTC
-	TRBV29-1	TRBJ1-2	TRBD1	CSVRATGSGYTF	TGCAGCGTCCGCGCGACAGGGAGTGGCTACACCTTC
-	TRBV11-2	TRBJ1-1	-	CASSSSGSNTEAFF	TGTGCCAGCAGCTCCTCGGGGTCTAACACTGAAGCTTTCTTT
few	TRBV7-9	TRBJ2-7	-	CSSSLARKLSVHEQYF	TGTTCCAGCAGCTTAGCGCGGAAACTCAGCGTCCACGAGCAGTACTTC
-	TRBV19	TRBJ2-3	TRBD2	CASSVGTSGSADTQYF	TGTGCCAGTAGTGTCGGGACTAGCGGGAGTGCAGATACGCAGTATTTT
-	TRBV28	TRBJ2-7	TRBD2	CATLAGAGEQYF	TGTGCCACACTAGCGGGAGCTGGCGAGCAGTACTTC
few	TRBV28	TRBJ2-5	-	CASSVQLLETQYF	TGTGCCAGCAGTGTACAGCTCCTAGAGACCCAGTACTTC